The source of this T cell receptor beta chain is a study of cytomegalovirus exposure and HLA in healthy donors. Study-wide background: As an earlier analysis found, roughly 180 million T cells yielded some 120 million unique TCR beta sequences.

The PCR used 60 Vbeta and 13 Jbeta primers. Per the study methods: The count from a later analysis was some 81 million unique TCR beta chains, roughly 11 million of them shared. Here immunoSEQ multiplex PCR was the method, and the copy in TCRdb shows in-frame clones only, minus some. V and J calls and clone size are as listed in that table; D and trimming were resolved from the DNA. The table shows about 180,000 clones, with 84% occurring only once. The germline gives CDR1 SGHKS, CDR2 YYEKEE (reference sequence). V was trimmed by 7 bases and J by 0 bases, leaving 14 bases between them. The CDR3 spans 16 residues.

The rearrangement links TRBV5-5 to TRBJ1-6; D gene unclear. This clonotype was obtained from a girl aged 2-10 years in good health and CMV-seropositive. The material sequenced was PBMCs. The CDR3 sequence is CASAIPESSYNSPLHF. The CDR3 coding sequence is TGTGCCAGCGCCATTCCGGAGAGCTCCTATAATTCACCCCTCCACTTT.